The 29 T cell receptor beta chains below come from one sample, sequenced in a study of cytomegalovirus exposure and HLA in healthy donors. The PCR contained 60 Vbeta and 13 Jbeta primers. Clones were read by immunoSEQ multiplex PCR, and TCRdb kept only the in-frame ones, dropping some. The repertoire holds fewer than 110,000 clones, with over 70% as singletons. The sequenced material came from PBMCs. The receptors were sampled from a man aged 30-40 years in good health and CMV-seronegative.

The chain recombines TRBV11-2 with TRBJ1-2; D ambiguous. The V end lost 1 base, the J end lost 2 bases, and 11 bases lay between the germline ends. The CDR3 loop spans 15 amino acids. Germline V gene sequence: CDR1 SGHAT, CDR2 FQNNGV. The CDR3 DNA is TGTGCCAGCAGCTTAGGGGGAGGGTACAACTATGGCTACACCTTC. Its protein product is CASSLGGGYNYGYTF.

This rearrangement joins TRBV30 to TRBJ2-7; 9 bases map to TRBD1. V shed 3 bases and J 2 bases; nucleotides not matched to a gene: 8. The CDR3 spans 15 residues. The germline gives CDR1 GTSNPN, CDR2 SVGIG (reference sequence). CDR3 coding DNA: TGTGCCTGGAGGCGACAGGGGGGGTTTACCTACGAGCAGTACTTC. Amino acid sequence: CAWRRQGGFTYEQYF.

There are a few counts of this clone. The chain combines TRBV29-1 with TRBJ2-6; no definite D call. In germline, CDR1 is SQVTM, CDR2 ANQGSEA. The length of the CDR3 is 14 residues. The V gene lost 6 bases and the J gene lost 0 bases, with 9 bases spanning the gap. This CDR3 is CSVGLVSGANVLTF. The DNA of the CDR3 is TGCAGCGTCGGGTTGGTCTCTGGGGCCAACGTCCTGACTTTC.

The J gene is TRBJ2-3, the V gene TRBV2; D call uncertain. CDR3 length equals 12 residues. The V gene's germline CDR1 is SNHLY and CDR2 FYNNEI. Trimming removed 10 bases from V and 5 bases from J, with 13 bases in between. CDR3 sequence reads: CATAELLDTQYF. The CDR3 DNA follows: TGTGCCACGGCGGAGCTGCTAGATACGCAGTATTTT.

The rearrangement joins TRBV5-1 to TRBJ2-7, with 8 bases fitting TRBD2. Germline assignment: CDR1 SGHRS and CDR2 YFSETQ. The V and J ends lost 1 base and 1 base, in that order; junction bases with no gene match: 4. The CDR3 contains 15 residues. The CDR3 nucleotides read TGCGCCAGCAGCTTGCCTAGCGGGTCATCCTACGAGCAGTACTTC. Residues: CASSLPSGSSYEQYF.

V and J are TRBV7-6 and TRBJ2-7; 7 nucleotides agree with TRBD1. V shed 6 bases and J 1 base; nucleotides not matched to a gene: 6. CDR1 and CDR2 (germline): SGHVS, FNYEAQ. The CDR3 runs to 14 residues. The chain's CDR3 is CASSPGTVSYEQYF. For the CDR3, the DNA is TGTGCCAGCAGTCCCGGGACAGTTTCCTACGAGCAGTACTTC.

The chain uses TRBV9 and TRBJ2-2; D perhaps matches TRBD2 (6 bases). V was pared by 0 bases and J by 6 bases, with 12 bases between. This CDR3 is 15 amino acids long. Germline CDR1 reads SGDLS; CDR2 reads YYNGEE. The CDR3 loop reads CASSVDGSPAGELFF. The CDR3 nucleotides are TGTGCCAGCAGCGTAGACGGGAGTCCGGCCGGGGAGCTGTTTTTT.

The chain joins TRBV2 to TRBJ1-5; no reliable D call. CDR1 and CDR2 from the germline V gene are SNHLY and FYNNEI. Trimming stripped 3 bases from V and 9 bases from J, with 15 bases between. The CDR3 runs 14 residues. The DNA of the CDR3 is TGTGCCAGCAGTGATGGTGCGGCTGTCAGGCCCCAGCATTTT. It yields the protein CASSDGAAVRPQHF.

This rearrangement joins TRBV6-5 to TRBJ2-7; no reliable D call. The CDR3 runs 11 residues. V gave up 5 bases and J gave up 9 bases, with 11 bases separating them. Germline CDR1 and CDR2: MNHEY and SVGAGI. This CDR3 is CASSEAGWQYF. The CDR3 region has the DNA TGTGCCAGCAGTGAAGCCGGTTGGCAGTACTTC.

V usage is TRBV6-4 and J usage is TRBJ2-2; D is undetermined. Germline V CDR1 and CDR2: MRHNA, SNTAGT. CDR3 length: 13 amino acids. V was trimmed by 3 bases and J by 8 bases, leaving 10 bases between them. The CDR3 DNA reads as TGTGCCAGCAGTGAGACTGAGGCTGGGGAGCTGTTTTTT. Residues: CASSETEAGELFF.

The chain combines TRBV4-1 with TRBJ2-1; 12 bases fit TRBD2. Germline loops: CDR1 MGHRA, CDR2 YSYEKL. The junction had 13 bases not matched to a gene; V was cut back by 7 bases and J by 9 bases. The length of the CDR3 is 16 residues. CDR3 loop: CASKPELAGGSGEQFF. CDR3 DNA: TGCGCCAGCAAACCTGAACTAGCGGGGGGTAGTGGTGAGCAGTTCTTC.

The chain combines TRBV5-4 with TRBJ2-3; TRBD2 matches 15 bases. The CDR3 runs to 16 residues. Germline V gene lookup returns CDR1 SGHNT and CDR2 YYREEE (reference sequence). Unmatched junction bases numbered 3, after V lost 4 bases and J lost 3 bases. The CDR3 sequence: CASSEGLAGGTDTQYF. CDR3 in DNA: TGTGCCAGCAGCGAGGGACTAGCGGGAGGAACAGATACGCAGTATTTT.

V and J are TRBV5-6 and TRBJ2-5, with 9 bases identical to TRBD2. There are 16 residues in the CDR3. From germline, CDR1 is SGHDT and CDR2 YYEEEE. The V and J ends lost 6 bases and 5 bases, in that order; junction bases with no gene match: 14. The CDR3 DNA reads as TGTGCCAGCAAGGGGCGGGGGGGCCCCTCGTGGGAGACCCAGTACTTC. As protein: CASKGRGGPSWETQYF.

The rearrangement uses TRBV7-6 and TRBJ1-3; no reliable D call. Germline CDR1 SGHVS, CDR2 FNYEAQ. This CDR3 spans 16 amino acids. V gave up 5 bases and J gave up 1 base, with 15 bases separating them. CDR3 in DNA: TGTGCCAGCAGCGGTGGAGTCGGAGGGTCTGGAAACACCATATATTTT. This codes for CASSGGVGGSGNTIYF.

This CDR3 is CASSGSDRGYGYTF. DNA of the CDR3: TGTGCCAGCAGTGGCTCCGACAGAGGCTATGGCTACACCTTC. The chain joins TRBV28 to TRBJ1-2; weak D call: TRBD1 (5 bases). Germline assignment: CDR1 MDHEN and CDR2 SYDVKM. The V end lost 5 bases, the J end lost 4 bases, and 14 bases lay between the germline ends. The CDR3 runs to 14 residues.

This clone was seen more than once but under ten times. The J gene is TRBJ1-6, the V gene TRBV2, with D maybe TRBD1 (6 bases). Germline V gene sequence: CDR1 SNHLY, CDR2 FYNNEI. The CDR3 contains 16 residues. V was trimmed by 6 bases and J by 6 bases, leaving 18 bases between them. CDR3 residues: CASSQQGGLSNSPLHF. DNA for the CDR3: TGTGCCAGCAGCCAACAGGGCGGCTTGTCTAATTCACCCCTCCACTTT.

The chain recombines TRBV4-1 with TRBJ2-7; D might be TRBD2 (5 bases). Trimming removed 3 bases at V and 3 bases at J, with 18 bases between. Germline loops: CDR1 MGHRA, CDR2 YSYEKL. This CDR3 has 16 residues. The CDR3 here is CASSHQLRAKDYEQYF. CDR3 nucleotide sequence: TGCGCCAGCAGCCACCAGTTGAGGGCCAAGGACTACGAGCAGTACTTC.

V is TRBV30 and J is TRBJ2-7; 15 bases line up with TRBD2. This CDR3 is 17 amino acids long. Losses at the gene ends were 3 bases for V and 5 bases for J; bases not matched to a gene: 11. Germline CDR1 and CDR2: GTSNPN and SVGIG (reference sequence). The CDR3 region is CAWSRYRTSGRADEQYF. CDR3 in DNA: TGTGCCTGGAGCCGATATCGGACTAGCGGGAGGGCCGACGAGCAGTACTTC.

This rearrangement joins TRBV4-2 to TRBJ2-5, with 11 bases matching TRBD2. Trimming took 4 bases from V and 2 from J; bases not matched to a gene: 9. The CDR3 sequence is 17 residues long. Germline loops: CDR1 LGHNA, CDR2 YNFKEQ. The CDR3 loop is CASSLRSRLAGQETQYF. The CDR3 bases are TGTGCCAGCAGCCTCCGATCCAGACTAGCGGGGCAAGAGACCCAGTACTTC.

V gene TRBV1 combines with J gene TRBJ2-3; the table's D call of TRBD2 was not tested on the DNA. TRBV1 is reported as a pseudogene. This CDR3 has 19 amino acids. The CDR3 coding sequence is TGCACCAGCAGCCCAGGACTAGCGGGAGTCCGGGGGGCGGAAGATACGCAGTATTTT. Its translation is CTSSPGLAGVRGAEDTQYF.

The V call is TRBV27, the J call TRBJ1-1, with 7 bases that match TRBD1. The CDR3 contains 14 residues. The germline CDR1 and CDR2 sequences are MNHEY and SMNVEV (reference sequence). V was clipped by 6 bases and J by 6 bases; unmatched bases: 10. The CDR3 DNA reads as TGTGCCAGCAGACCAGACAGGGACCTCCCTGAAGCTTTCTTT. Its translation is CASRPDRDLPEAFF.

V and J are TRBV20-1 and TRBJ1-2; D not resolved. The germline V and J ends were trimmed by 0 bases and 5 bases, with 4 bases remaining between them. From germline, CDR1 is DFQATT and CDR2 SNEGSKA (reference sequence). The CDR3 contains 11 residues. CDR3 DNA: TGCAGTGCTAGAGAGAGATATGGCTACACCTTC. This gives the protein CSARERYGYTF.

The chain has TRBV7-8 and TRBJ1-1, with D perhaps TRBD1 (5 bases). The germline CDR1 and CDR2 sequences are SGHVS and FQNEAQ. Trimming left V 1 base short and J 3 bases short, with 9 bases between. There are 14 residues in the CDR3. CDR3 DNA sequence: TGTGCCAGCAGCTTAGGGGGACTGGACACTGAAGCTTTCTTT. Its protein product is CASSLGGLDTEAFF.

The table lists this clone with a few counts. V gene TRBV4-1 combines with J gene TRBJ1-5, with 7 bases identical to TRBD1. CDR1 and CDR2 (germline): MGHRA, YSYEKL. V dropped 2 bases and J dropped 6; count of bases not matched to a gene: 4. The length of the CDR3 is 14 residues. The CDR3 nucleotides read TGCGCCAGCAGCCAATCCCGGACAGGTCAGCCCCAGCATTTT. This gives the protein CASSQSRTGQPQHF.

About this clone itself: Relative to the germline gene, one junction end is altered; a read error may explain this. This chain's CDR3 is CASSLGPGTYEQYF. The CDR3 nucleotides are TGTGCTAGCAGCTTAGGTCCGGGGACCTACGAGCAGTACTTC. This chain joins TRBV7-7 and TRBJ2-7; tentatively, D is TRBD2 (5 bases). CDR1 is SSHAT, CDR2 FNYEAQ, per germline (reference sequence). The CDR3 extends over 14 amino acids.

The V call is TRBV5-1, the J call TRBJ1-1, with D perhaps TRBD1 (6 bases). Germline-derived CDR1 and CDR2 are SGHRS and YFSETQ. CDR3 length: 15 amino acids. Trimming cost V 4 bases and J 5 bases, with 18 bases left between them. The DNA for the CDR3 is TGCGCCAGCAGCCCGGAGGACAGTAGGAGGACTGAAGCTTTCTTT. Its translation is CASSPEDSRRTEAFF.

In this sample, this clone turned up a few times. The rearrangement uses TRBV5-8 and TRBJ2-7; D is possibly TRBD2 (5 bases). Trimming cost V 5 bases and J 6 bases, with 15 bases left between them. CDR3 length equals 13 residues. The germline gives CDR1 SGHTS, CDR2 YDEGEE. This CDR3 reads CASSSTWTGEQYF. In DNA, the CDR3 is TGTGCCAGCAGTTCGACATGGACTGGCGAGCAGTACTTC.

The rearrangement joins TRBV6-5 to TRBJ1-5; a weak D match, TRBD1 (6 bases). Germline V gene lookup returns CDR1 MNHEY and CDR2 SVGAGI. CDR3 length equals 14 residues. V lost 6 bases, J lost 3 bases, and 12 bases lay in between. CDR3 DNA: TGTGCCAGCAGCCAAACAGGGATCAATCAGCCCCAGCATTTT. It translates to CASSQTGINQPQHF.

V is TRBV27 and J is TRBJ2-5; possible D gene TRBD2, 5 bases. Germline values: CDR1 MNHEY, CDR2 SMNVEV (reference sequence). The CDR3 loop spans 14 amino acids. Trimming took off 8 bases at V and 5 bases at J, with 18 bases between the two ends. The CDR3 here is CASRSGLRVETQYF. CDR3 coding DNA: TGTGCCAGCCGATCGGGATTGAGGGTGGAGACCCAGTACTTC.